Listed below are T cell receptor beta chains from one sample, sequenced in a study of cytomegalovirus exposure and HLA in healthy donors. The table came from immunoSEQ multiplex PCR; TCRdb's copy has only in-frame clones and leaves some out. The sample has fewer than 95,000 clones, around 81% seen once; the top ten hold 0.5% to 0.65%. The specimen sequenced was PBMCs. All receptors come from a man under 40 in good health and CMV-seronegative. CDR3s include the opening cysteine and the closing phenylalanine or tryptophan. The D gene is left open where the match is weak. Clone size is stated in some rows and not others, as once, few, many or a class when expanded.

DNA: TGTGCCAGCAGCTTACCCCCTTCGACAGGGAACACTGAAGCTTTCTTT
CDR3: CASSLPPSTGNTEAFF
V: TRBV11-2
D: .
size: .
J: TRBJ1-1

DNA: TGTGCCAGCAGCCTCACGGGACAGGCCTATGGCTACACCTTC
CDR3: CASSLTGQAYGYTF
V: TRBV7-2
D: TRBD1
size: .
J: TRBJ1-2

DNA: TGCAGCGTTGGTGGGGGCAGGGTGATTGACGAGCAGTACTTC
CDR3: CSVGGGRVIDEQYF
V: TRBV29-1
D: .
size: .
J: TRBJ2-7

DNA: TGTGCCAGCAGCTCACAGGGTCCGTTGGAGACCCAGTACTTC
CDR3: CASSSQGPLETQYF
V: TRBV5-4
D: .
size: .
J: TRBJ2-5

DNA: TGTGCCAGCAGCGCACGACAGTTAATGAACACTGAAGCTTTCTTT
CDR3: CASSARQLMNTEAFF
V: TRBV9
D: .
size: .
J: TRBJ1-1

DNA: TGTGCCAGTAGTATAGATGCGGCCGGGACTAGCGGACTAGATACGCAGTATTTT
CDR3: CASSIDAAGTSGLDTQYF
V: TRBV19
D: TRBD2
size: .
J: TRBJ2-3

DNA: TGTGCCAGCAGTGTTCAGGGGACAACCGGGTCCAGGAACATTCAGTACTTC
CDR3: CASSVQGTTGSRNIQYF
V: TRBV6-1
D: .
size: .
J: TRBJ2-4

DNA: TGCGCCAGCAGCCTTGACAGGGCCTACGAGCAGTACTTC
CDR3: CASSLDRAYEQYF
V: TRBV5-1
D: TRBD1
size: .
J: TRBJ2-7

DNA: TGTGCCAGCAGCAAGGACAGGGATCTACACACTGAAGCTTTCTTT
CDR3: CASSKDRDLHTEAFF
V: TRBV7-9
D: TRBD1
size: .
J: TRBJ1-1

DNA: TGTGCCAGCAGTGAAGTTCGCGCCGGGGAGCTGTTTTTT
CDR3: CASSEVRAGELFF
V: TRBV6-1
D: .
size: few
J: TRBJ2-2

DNA: TGTGCCAGCAGTCCGACAGGGCAGAGCTATGGCTACACCTTC
CDR3: CASSPTGQSYGYTF
V: TRBV27
D: TRBD1
size: .
J: TRBJ1-2

DNA: TGCGCCAGCAGTTTGAGGATGGGGCTTGTGAATTCACCCCTCCACTTT
CDR3: CASSLRMGLVNSPLHF
V: TRBV5-1
D: .
size: .
J: TRBJ1-6

DNA: TGTGCCAGCAGCCCAATAGCGGGGGGGGAAGAGACCCAGTACTTC
CDR3: CASSPIAGGEETQYF
V: TRBV7-3
D: TRBD2
size: .
J: TRBJ2-5

DNA: TGTGCCAGCAGCCAAGTAAATGAGCAGTTCTTC
CDR3: CASSQVNEQFF
V: TRBV14
D: .
size: .
J: TRBJ2-1

DNA: TGTGCCAGCAGTTACGGGGGGGGACGAACTGAAGCTTTCTTT
CDR3: CASSYGGGRTEAFF
V: TRBV6-5
D: .
size: .
J: TRBJ1-1

DNA: TGTGCCAGCAGCTTAAGCGGTCTAGGGGGGCGGGGGGAGCAGTTCTTC
CDR3: CASSLSGLGGRGEQFF
V: TRBV7-2
D: .
size: .
J: TRBJ2-1

DNA: TGTGCCAGCAAGGACCACAGGGGGCATGGGTATGGCTACACCTTC
CDR3: CASKDHRGHGYGYTF
V: TRBV25-1
D: TRBD1
size: .
J: TRBJ1-2

DNA: TGTGCCAGCAGTGAACTAGGCGAGACCCAGTACTTC
CDR3: CASSELGETQYF
V: TRBV2
D: .
size: .
J: TRBJ2-5

DNA: TGCGCCAGCAGCCAAGAATTAGGACAATTCAACTCTGGAAACACCATATATTTT
CDR3: CASSQELGQFNSGNTIYF
V: TRBV4-3
D: .
size: many
J: TRBJ1-3

DNA: TGTGCCAGCGGTCTGGGGGGGGAATTAGCTTCCTATGGCTACACCTTC
CDR3: CASGLGGELASYGYTF
V: TRBV6-6
D: .
size: .
J: TRBJ1-2

DNA: TGTGCCAGCATTCCTTCTAGTTTCGCTGGGGCTTTCTTT
CDR3: CASIPSSFAGAFF
V: TRBV6-5
D: .
size: .
J: TRBJ1-1

DNA: TGTGCCAGCAGCCCAGATCTCGGACAGTGGGGGGATACGCAGTATTTT
CDR3: CASSPDLGQWGDTQYF
V: TRBV7-2
D: .
size: .
J: TRBJ2-3

DNA: TGTGCCAGCAGTGACTCGACAGAAAACAGGGGATACGAGCAGTACTTC
CDR3: CASSDSTENRGYEQYF
V: TRBV6-4
D: TRBD1
size: .
J: TRBJ2-7

DNA: TGTGCCAGCAGTGGCCGGGGGGACACGGCTAACACTGAAGCTTTCTTT
CDR3: CASSGRGDTANTEAFF
V: TRBV6-1
D: .
size: .
J: TRBJ1-1

DNA: TGTGCCAGCAGCCCGCGACTAGCGGATATCACCGGGGAGCTGTTTTTT
CDR3: CASSPRLADITGELFF
V: TRBV9
D: TRBD2
size: .
J: TRBJ2-2

DNA: TGTGCCAGCAGCCCGACCTTTAGAGCGGGGGGGCGCACCGGGGAGCTGTTTTTT
CDR3: CASSPTFRAGGRTGELFF
V: TRBV7-2
D: TRBD2
size: .
J: TRBJ2-2

DNA: TGCGCCAGCAGTCGATCGGGACTGCTTTCAACTAATGAAAAACTGTTTTTT
CDR3: CASSRSGLLSTNEKLFF
V: TRBV4-1
D: .
size: few
J: TRBJ1-4

DNA: TGCGCCAGCAGCTTGGGACAGGGTTCGGCAGATACGCAGTATTTT
CDR3: CASSLGQGSADTQYF
V: TRBV5-1
D: TRBD1
size: once
J: TRBJ2-3

DNA: TGTGCCAGCAGCGTAGCTAGGGGGCCAGACGAGCAGTACTTC
CDR3: CASSVARGPDEQYF
V: TRBV9
D: TRBD1
size: .
J: TRBJ2-7

DNA: TGTGCCAGTAAATCTGACAAAAAAAGCAATCAGCCCCAGCATTTT
CDR3: CASKSDKKSNQPQHF
V: TRBV19
D: .
size: once
J: TRBJ1-5